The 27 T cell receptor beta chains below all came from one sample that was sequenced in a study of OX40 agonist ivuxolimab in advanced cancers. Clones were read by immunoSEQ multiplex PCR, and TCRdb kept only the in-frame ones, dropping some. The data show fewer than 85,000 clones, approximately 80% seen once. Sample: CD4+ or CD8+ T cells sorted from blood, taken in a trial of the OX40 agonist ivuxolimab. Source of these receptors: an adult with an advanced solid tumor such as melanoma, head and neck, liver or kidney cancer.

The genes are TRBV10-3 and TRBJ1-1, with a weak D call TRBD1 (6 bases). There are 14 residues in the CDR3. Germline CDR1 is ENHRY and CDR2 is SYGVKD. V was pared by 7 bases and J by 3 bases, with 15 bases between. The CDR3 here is CAIISGVGDTEAFF. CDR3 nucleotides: TGTGCCATCATTTCAGGGGTGGGGGACACTGAAGCTTTCTTT.

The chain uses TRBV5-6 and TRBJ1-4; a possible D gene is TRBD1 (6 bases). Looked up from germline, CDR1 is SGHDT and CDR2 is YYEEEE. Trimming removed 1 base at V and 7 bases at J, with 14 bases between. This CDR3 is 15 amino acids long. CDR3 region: CASSLSRAQGEKLFF. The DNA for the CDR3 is TGTGCCAGCAGCTTGAGTCGGGCACAGGGTGAAAAACTGTTTTTT.

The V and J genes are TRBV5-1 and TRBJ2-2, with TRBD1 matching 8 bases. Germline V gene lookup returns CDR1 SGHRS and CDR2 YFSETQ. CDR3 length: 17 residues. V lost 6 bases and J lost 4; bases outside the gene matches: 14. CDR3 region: CASTPPGDRSGTGELFF. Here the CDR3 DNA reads TGCGCCAGCACCCCCCCTGGGGACAGGTCGGGCACCGGGGAGCTGTTTTTT.

DNA for the CDR3: TGTGCCAGCCATGGGAGCGCAGATACGCAGTATTTT. Its translation: CASHGSADTQYF. V usage is TRBV28 and J usage is TRBJ2-3; the D gene is possibly TRBD2 (5 bases). V dropped 8 bases and J dropped 4 bases, with 10 bases sitting between them. The CDR3 length is 12 residues. Germline lookup yields CDR1 MDHEN and CDR2 SYDVKM.

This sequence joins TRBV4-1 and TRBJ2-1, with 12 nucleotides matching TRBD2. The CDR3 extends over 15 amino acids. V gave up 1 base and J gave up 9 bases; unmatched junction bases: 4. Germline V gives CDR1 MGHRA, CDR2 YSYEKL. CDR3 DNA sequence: TGCGCCAGCAGCCAAGCACTAGCGGGAGGAGTTGAGCAGTTCTTC. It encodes CASSQALAGGVEQFF.

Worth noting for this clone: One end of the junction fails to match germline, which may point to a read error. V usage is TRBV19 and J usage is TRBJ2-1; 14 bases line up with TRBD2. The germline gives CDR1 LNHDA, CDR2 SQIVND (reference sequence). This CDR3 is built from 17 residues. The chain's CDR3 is CAGRPRGLAGDDNEQFF. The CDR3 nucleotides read TGTGCCGGTAGACCCCGGGGACTAGCGGGAGACGACAATGAGCAGTTCTTC.

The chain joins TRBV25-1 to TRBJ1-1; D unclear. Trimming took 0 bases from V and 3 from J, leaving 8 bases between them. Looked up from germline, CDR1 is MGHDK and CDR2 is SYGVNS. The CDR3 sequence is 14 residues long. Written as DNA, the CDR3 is TGTGCCAGCAGTGAATATCGGAAGGACACTGAAGCTTTCTTT. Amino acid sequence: CASSEYRKDTEAFF.

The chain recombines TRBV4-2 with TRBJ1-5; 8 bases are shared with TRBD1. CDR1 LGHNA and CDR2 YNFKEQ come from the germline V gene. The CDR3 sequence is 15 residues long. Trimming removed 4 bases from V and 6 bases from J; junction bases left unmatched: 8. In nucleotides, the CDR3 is TGTGCCAGCAGCCGAGGACAGGGTGGTGGTCAGCCCCAGCATTTT. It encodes CASSRGQGGGQPQHF.

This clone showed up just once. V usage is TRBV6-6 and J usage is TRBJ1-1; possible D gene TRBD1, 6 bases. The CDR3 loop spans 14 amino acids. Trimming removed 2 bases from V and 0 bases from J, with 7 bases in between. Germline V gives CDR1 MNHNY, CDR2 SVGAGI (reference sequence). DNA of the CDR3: TGTGCCAGCAGTTACGGGGGCATGAACACTGAAGCTTTCTTT. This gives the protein CASSYGGMNTEAFF.

For the CDR3, the DNA is TGTGCCAGCAGCCGGGTGACAGGGGGCCTGGGCACCTATGGCTACACCTTC. Protein product: CASSRVTGGLGTYGYTF. The chain employs TRBV5-4 and TRBJ1-2, with 10 bases aligning to TRBD1. V shed 4 bases, J shed 4 bases, and the junction held 13 bases outside the gene matches. There are 17 residues in the CDR3. Germline CDR1 and CDR2: SGHNT and YYREEE (reference sequence).

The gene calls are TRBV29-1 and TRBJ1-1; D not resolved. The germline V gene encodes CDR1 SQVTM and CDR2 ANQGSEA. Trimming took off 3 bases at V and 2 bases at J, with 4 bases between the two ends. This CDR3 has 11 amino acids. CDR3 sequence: CSVDGNTEAFF. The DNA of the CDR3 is TGCAGCGTTGACGGTAACACTGAAGCTTTCTTT.

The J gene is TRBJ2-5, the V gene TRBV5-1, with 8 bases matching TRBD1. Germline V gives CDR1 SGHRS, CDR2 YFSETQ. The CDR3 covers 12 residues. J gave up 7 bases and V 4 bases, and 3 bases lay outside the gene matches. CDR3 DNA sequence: TGCGCCAGCAGCAGAGACAGGGGGACCCAGTACTTC. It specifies CASSRDRGTQYF. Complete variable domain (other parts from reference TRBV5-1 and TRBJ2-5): KAGVTQTPRYLIKTRGQQVTLSCSPISGHRSVSWYQQTPGQGLQFLFEYFSETQRNKGNFPGRFSGRQFSNSRSEMNVSTLELGDSALYLCASSRDRGTQYFGPGTRLLVL.

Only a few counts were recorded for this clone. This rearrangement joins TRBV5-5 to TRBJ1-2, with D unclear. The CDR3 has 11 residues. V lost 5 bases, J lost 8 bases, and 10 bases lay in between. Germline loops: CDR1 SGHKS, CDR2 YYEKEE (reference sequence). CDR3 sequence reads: CASRRRGGYTF. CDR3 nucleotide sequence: TGTGCCAGCAGACGGCGCGGGGGCTACACCTTC. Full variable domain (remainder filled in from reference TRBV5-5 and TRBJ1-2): DAGVTQSPTHLIKTRGQQVTLRCSPISGHKSVSWYQQVLGQGPQFIFQYYEKEERGRGNFPDRFSARQFPNYSSELNVNALLLGDSALYLCASRRRGGYTFGSGTRLTVV.

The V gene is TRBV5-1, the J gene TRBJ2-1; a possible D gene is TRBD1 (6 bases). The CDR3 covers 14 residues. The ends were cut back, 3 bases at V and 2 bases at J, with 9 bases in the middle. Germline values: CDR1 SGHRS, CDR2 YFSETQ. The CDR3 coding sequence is TGCGCCAGCAGCTCCCGGGACACCTACAATGAGCAGTTCTTC. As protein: CASSSRDTYNEQFF.

The CDR3 region has the DNA TGTGCCAGCAGCTACACCCAAGAGACCCAGTACTTC. Amino acids: CASSYTQETQYF. The chain couples TRBV7-2 to TRBJ2-5; D is unclear. Deletions cut 4 bases from V and 1 base from J, with 4 bases between. Germline V gene lookup returns CDR1 SGHTA and CDR2 FQGNSA. The CDR3 is 12 residues long.

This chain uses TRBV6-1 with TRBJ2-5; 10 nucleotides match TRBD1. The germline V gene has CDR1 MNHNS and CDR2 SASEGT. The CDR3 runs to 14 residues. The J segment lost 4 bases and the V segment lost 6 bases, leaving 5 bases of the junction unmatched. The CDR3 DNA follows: TGTGCCAGCAGGGCCGACAGGGGGCGAGAGACCCAGTACTTC. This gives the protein CASRADRGRETQYF.

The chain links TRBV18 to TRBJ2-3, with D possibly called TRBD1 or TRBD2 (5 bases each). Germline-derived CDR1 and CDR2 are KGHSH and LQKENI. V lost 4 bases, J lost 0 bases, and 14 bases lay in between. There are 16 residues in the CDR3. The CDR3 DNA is TGTGCCAGCTCACAGTACAGTGGGGACAGCACAGATACGCAGTATTTT. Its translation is CASSQYSGDSTDTQYF. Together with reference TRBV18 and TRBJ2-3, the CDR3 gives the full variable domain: NAGVMQNPRHLVRRRGQEARLRCSPMKGHSHVYWYRQLPEEGLKFMVYLQKENIIDESGMPKERFSAEFPKEGPSILRIQQVVRGDSAAYFCASSQYSGDSTDTQYFGPGTRLTVL.

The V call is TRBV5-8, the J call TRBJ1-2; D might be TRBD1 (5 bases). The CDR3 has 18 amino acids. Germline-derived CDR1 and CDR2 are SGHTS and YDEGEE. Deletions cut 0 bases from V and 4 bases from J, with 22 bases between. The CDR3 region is CASSLDGTPTSGPYGYTF. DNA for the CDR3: TGTGCCAGCAGCTTGGACGGGACTCCGACTAGCGGTCCCTATGGCTACACCTTC.

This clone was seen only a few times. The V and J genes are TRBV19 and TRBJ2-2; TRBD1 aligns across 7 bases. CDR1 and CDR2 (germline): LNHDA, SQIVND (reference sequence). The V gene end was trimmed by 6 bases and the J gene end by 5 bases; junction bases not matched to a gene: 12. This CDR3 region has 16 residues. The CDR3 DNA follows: TGTGCCAGTAGGAAACCAGGGGGAGTCGGTACCGGGGAGCTGTTTTTT. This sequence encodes CASRKPGGVGTGELFF.

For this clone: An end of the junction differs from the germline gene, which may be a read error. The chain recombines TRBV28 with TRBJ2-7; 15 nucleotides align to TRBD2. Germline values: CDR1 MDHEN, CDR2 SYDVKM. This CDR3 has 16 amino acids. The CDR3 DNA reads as TGTGCCAGCAGTCAGCAACGGACTAGCGGGAGGGCTTCCCACCTATTC. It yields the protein CASSQQRTSGRASHLF.

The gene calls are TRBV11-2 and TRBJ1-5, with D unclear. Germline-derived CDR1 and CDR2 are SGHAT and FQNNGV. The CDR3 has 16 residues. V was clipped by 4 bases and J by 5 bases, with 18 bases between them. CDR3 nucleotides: TGTGCCAGCAGCTCCCCCGGCAGGAATCCTTATCAGCCCCAGCATTTT. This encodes CASSSPGRNPYQPQHF.

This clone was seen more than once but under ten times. The CDR3 spells CALFGDAFF. The DNA for the CDR3 is TGCGCCCTTTTCGGGGATGCTTTCTTT. The chain couples TRBV4-3 to TRBJ1-1; unclear D gene. Germline V gene lookup returns CDR1 LGHNA and CDR2 YSLEER. The CDR3 has 9 residues. The V end lost 11 bases, the J end lost 11 bases, and 12 bases lay between the germline ends.

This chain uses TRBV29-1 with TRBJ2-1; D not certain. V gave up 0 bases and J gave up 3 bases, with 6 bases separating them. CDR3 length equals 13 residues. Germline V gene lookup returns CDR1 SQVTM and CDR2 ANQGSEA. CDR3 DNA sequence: TGCAGCGTTGAAGAGGACCTCTACAATGAGCAGTTCTTC. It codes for CSVEEDLYNEQFF.

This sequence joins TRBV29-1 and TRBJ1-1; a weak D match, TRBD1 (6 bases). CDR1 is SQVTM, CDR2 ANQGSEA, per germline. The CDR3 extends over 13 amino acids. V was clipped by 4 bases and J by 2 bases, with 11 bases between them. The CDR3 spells CSVVGQRNTEAFF. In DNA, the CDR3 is TGCAGCGTTGTCGGACAGCGAAACACTGAAGCTTTCTTT.

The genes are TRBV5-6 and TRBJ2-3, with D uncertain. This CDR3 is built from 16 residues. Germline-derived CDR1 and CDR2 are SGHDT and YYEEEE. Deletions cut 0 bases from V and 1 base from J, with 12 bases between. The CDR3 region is CASSLVRVFGTDTQYF. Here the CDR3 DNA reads TGTGCCAGCAGCTTGGTTCGGGTCTTCGGCACAGATACGCAGTATTTT. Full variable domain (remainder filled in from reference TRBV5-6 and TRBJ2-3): DAGVTQSPTHLIKTRGQQVTLRCSPKSGHDTVSWYQQALGQGPQFIFQYYEEEERQRGNFPDRFSGHQFPNYSSELNVNALLLGDSALYLCASSLVRVFGTDTQYFGPGTRLTVL.

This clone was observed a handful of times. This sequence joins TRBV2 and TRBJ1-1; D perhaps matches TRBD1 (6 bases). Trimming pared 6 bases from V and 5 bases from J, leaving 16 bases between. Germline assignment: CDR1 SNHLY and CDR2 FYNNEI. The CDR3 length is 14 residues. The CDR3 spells CASSPDRFRTEAFF. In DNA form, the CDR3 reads TGTGCCAGCAGCCCAGACAGGTTCAGAACTGAAGCTTTCTTT.

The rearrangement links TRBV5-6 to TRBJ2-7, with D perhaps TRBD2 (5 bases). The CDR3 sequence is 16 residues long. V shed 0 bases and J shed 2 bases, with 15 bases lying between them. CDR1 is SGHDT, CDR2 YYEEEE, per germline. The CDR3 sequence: CASSLATSGLPYEQYV. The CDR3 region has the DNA TGTGCCAGCAGCTTGGCAACGAGCGGTCTCCCCTACGAGCAGTACGTC.